The next 5 T cell receptor beta chains were all read from a single sample in a study of CD8 T cells in ankylosing spondylitis. TCRdb recomputed calls from the 5' RACE reads with MiXCR, one row per CDR3 protein. The table has around 230,000 distinct CDR3 sequences, less than 9.5% seen once; the top ten hold 4.8%. Source material: blood, either unsorted or a sorted T cell fraction (not recorded which). The receptors stem from a female donor with ankylosing spondylitis or in good health (not recorded which).

Ten or more counts support this clonotype. The rearrangement uses TRBV2 and TRBJ1-5; D is possibly TRBD1 (5 bases). Per germline, CDR1 SNHLY and CDR2 FYNNEI. This CDR3 spans 13 amino acids. Trimming stripped 10 bases from V and 6 bases from J, with 16 bases between. The CDR3 here is CATRGPGSQPQHF. CDR3 in DNA: TGTGCCACCCGGGGCCCAGGGAGTCAGCCCCAGCATTTT.

At least ten counts were recorded for this clonotype. The rearrangement joins TRBV5-1 to TRBJ1-2; maybe TRBD1 (5 bases). V lost 2 bases and J lost 3, with 8 bases in between. The CDR3 is 13 amino acids. Germline CDR1 is SGHRS and CDR2 is YFSETQ. The CDR3 nucleotides are TGCGCCAGCAGCTTCGGCAGGGACTATGGCTACACCTTC. Protein sequence: CASSFGRDYGYTF.

The chain recombines TRBV20-1 with TRBJ1-2, with 7 nucleotides matching TRBD1. Germline loops: CDR1 DFQATT, CDR2 SNEGSKA (reference sequence). CDR3 length equals 14 residues. V dropped 3 bases and J dropped 0; count of bases not matched to a gene: 4. CDR3 in amino acids: CSARDRPSNYGYTF. The CDR3 coding sequence is TGCAGTGCTAGGGACAGGCCCTCTAACTATGGCTACACCTTC.

This clonotype was recorded at least ten times. J is TRBJ1-2 and V is TRBV28, with TRBD1 as a possible D gene (5 bases). The germline V and J ends were trimmed by 2 bases and 4 bases, with 11 bases remaining between them. The germline CDR1 and CDR2 sequences are MDHEN and SYDVKM. This CDR3 comprises 14 residues. CDR3 protein: CASSLRGRGYGYTF. Written as DNA, the CDR3 is TGTGCCAGCAGTTTAAGGGGCCGGGGCTATGGCTACACCTTC.

The sample holds many counts of this clonotype. The chain recombines TRBV7-6 with TRBJ2-5; a weak D match, TRBD1 (6 bases). The germline V gene encodes CDR1 SGHVS and CDR2 FNYEAQ. The CDR3 runs 11 residues. V dropped 5 bases and J dropped 7 bases, with 8 bases sitting between them. The CDR3 DNA reads TGTGCCAGCAGCCAAGGGGGGACCCAGTACTTC. This gives the protein CASSQGGTQYF.